What follows is one TCR beta chain and its context. Healthy Caucasians supplied all donations. This entry comes from a study of identical twins. TCRdb recomputed calls from the 5' RACE reads with MiXCR, one row per CDR3 protein. The sample contains under 300,000 distinct CDR3 sequences, about 13% of which appear only once. These same data were also listed under a study on yellow fever vaccine responses in identical twins. As that study records: Twin vaccine T cell responses reportedly seemed partly convergent, partly personalized.

The specimen was memory (CD45RO+) T cells sorted from blood. The receptor was isolated from a woman aged 18 to 35 in good health.

The CDR3 coding sequence is TGTGCCAGCAGTTTGGGACTAGCGGACACCGGGGAGCTGTTTTTT. Its translation: CASSLGLADTGELFF. The chain combines TRBV6-2 or TRBV6-3 with TRBJ2-2, with 11 positions matching TRBD2. After removal of 4 bases from V and 3 bases from J, the junction contained 1 base not matched to a gene. Germline assignment: CDR1 MNHEY and CDR2 SVGEGT. The CDR3 has 15 residues.